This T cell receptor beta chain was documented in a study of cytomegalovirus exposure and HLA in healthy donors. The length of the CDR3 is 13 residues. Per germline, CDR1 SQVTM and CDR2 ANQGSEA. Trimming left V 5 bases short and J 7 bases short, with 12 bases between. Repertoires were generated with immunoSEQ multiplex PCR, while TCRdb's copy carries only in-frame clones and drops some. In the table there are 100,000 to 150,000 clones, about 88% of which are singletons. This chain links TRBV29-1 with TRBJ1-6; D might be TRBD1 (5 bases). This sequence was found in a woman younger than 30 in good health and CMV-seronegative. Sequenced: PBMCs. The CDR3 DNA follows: TGCAGCGTTCGGGGGGGTTGGAATTCACCCCTCCACTTT. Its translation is CSVRGGWNSPLHF.